Listed below are T cell receptor beta chains from one sample, sequenced in a study of T cell responses to AZD1222 COVID-19 vaccine. Libraries were prepared by immunoSEQ multiplex PCR; TCRdb keeps only in-frame clonotypes and omits some of them. The sample shows some 80,000 clones, more than 70% of them seen only once. The sample consisted of peripheral blood, taken 28 days after the second dose of the MenACWY control vaccine. The receptors here all came from an adult who received the MenACWY meningococcal vaccine as a control. Both conserved end residues are part of each CDR3. A D gene is named only where the DNA matches it firmly. Clone sizes are given selectively: once, few, many, or a class where the clone is expanded.

TRBV12-3/TRBV12-4,.,TRBJ1-5,.,TGTGCCAGCAGTTTTTGGGAGGATCAGCCCCAGCATTTT,CASSFWEDQPQHF
TRBV28,.,TRBJ2-2,.,TGTGCCAGCAGTGAAGTTGGACAAAGGAACACCGGGGAGCTGTTTTTT,CASSEVGQRNTGELFF
TRBV18,TRBD1,TRBJ2-7,.,TGTGCCAGCTCACCCCCCACAGGGGACTACGAGCAGTACTTC,CASSPPTGDYEQYF
TRBV5-1,TRBD1,TRBJ1-4,.,TGCGCCAGCAGCTTGGGGACAGGGGCAATCGGTGAAAAACTGTTTTTT,CASSLGTGAIGEKLFF
TRBV3-1/TRBV3-2,.,TRBJ1-1,.,TGTGCCAGCAGCCCCCATAAGGGGGACATGAACACTGAAGCTTTCTTT,CASSPHKGDMNTEAFF
TRBV2,.,TRBJ2-7,.,TGTGCCAGCAGAGAGGGACTCTCCTACGAGCAGTACTTC,CASREGLSYEQYF
TRBV29-1,.,TRBJ1-2,.,TGCAGCGCCCCTTGGGGGAGCGATGGCTACACCTTC,CSAPWGSDGYTF
TRBV4-2,.,TRBJ1-5,.,TGTGCCAGCAGCCAAGAATTGCATAGCAATCAGCCCCAGCATTTT,CASSQELHSNQPQHF
TRBV5-6,.,TRBJ1-1,.,TGTGCCAGCAGCTTGGGGCAGATAATGAACACTGAAGCTTTCTTT,CASSLGQIMNTEAFF
TRBV6-1,.,TRBJ1-5,.,TGTGCCAGCAGTGAACCTCCGTGGTTGGGGAGCAATCAGCCCCAGCATTTT,CASSEPPWLGSNQPQHF
TRBV7-2,TRBD1,TRBJ1-1,.,TGTGCCAGCAGCCGCGCAACAGGGGGGAACACTGAAGCTTTCTTT,CASSRATGGNTEAFF
TRBV5-4,TRBD1,TRBJ2-7,few,TGTGCCAGCACGAGACAGGGAGAATACGAGCAGTACTTC,CASTRQGEYEQYF
TRBV19,.,TRBJ2-3,once,TGTGCCAGTAGTATAGGGGGGGGGCGCACAGATACGCAGTATTTT,CASSIGGGRTDTQYF
TRBV5-1,.,TRBJ2-2,.,TGCGCCGGACGGAAGGGGGTAGAGACCGGGGAGCTGTTTTTT,CAGRKGVETGELFF
TRBV7-8,.,TRBJ2-2,.,TGTGCAACGCTGCGGGCCCCCACCGGGGAGCTGTTTTTT,CATLRAPTGELFF
TRBV3-1/TRBV3-2,.,TRBJ1-2,.,TGTGCCAGCAGCCAAGAAGGATATGGCTACACCTTC,CASSQEGYGYTF
TRBV30,.,TRBJ1-4,.,TGTGCCTGGAGTCTTGGCGGGGAAAAACTGTTTTTT,CAWSLGGEKLFF
TRBV11-2,TRBD2,TRBJ2-7,.,TGTGCCAGCAGCTTAGATTCCGGGACTAGCCTCTCCTACGAGCAGTACTTC,CASSLDSGTSLSYEQYF
TRBV27,.,TRBJ2-1,.,TGTGCCAGCAGTTTGGACACATACAATGAGCAGTTCTTC,CASSLDTYNEQFF
TRBV3-1/TRBV3-2,.,TRBJ2-5,.,TGTGCCAGCAGCCAAGGTACTAGGCCCGGGAAAGAGACCCAGTACTTC,CASSQGTRPGKETQYF
TRBV3-1/TRBV3-2,.,TRBJ2-5,medium-sized,TGTGCCAGCAGCCAGAGGCAAACAGGCACGAGGGAGACCCAGTACTTC,CASSQRQTGTRETQYF
TRBV28,TRBD1,TRBJ1-1,.,TGTGCCAGCAGTTTATTTGAGACGTTGGGACAGATGAACACTGAAGCTTTCTTT,CASSLFETLGQMNTEAFF
TRBV7-8,.,TRBJ1-5,.,TGTGCCAGCAGCTTAGTAGGAGGAAGTACAAATCAGCCCCAGCATTTT,CASSLVGGSTNQPQHF
TRBV7-6,.,TRBJ2-3,once,TGTGCCAGCAGCTCCCGACTTGGGGACCCAGATACGCAGTATTTT,CASSSRLGDPDTQYF
TRBV6-5,.,TRBJ2-1,.,TGTGCCAGCAGTTCCCAGGACCCCTCCTACAATGAGCAGTTCTTC,CASSSQDPSYNEQFF
TRBV4-2,TRBD1,TRBJ1-1,.,TGTGCCAGCAGCCAAGAGGGCAGGGGGGCATTGGAAGCTTTCTTT,CASSQEGRGALEAFF
TRBV3-1/TRBV3-2,.,TRBJ2-3,once,TGTGCCAGCAGCCAACAGGGGGGGGGCACAGATACGCAGTATTTT,CASSQQGGGTDTQYF
TRBV19,.,TRBJ2-1,.,TGTGCCAGTAGTATAATACAGGGCCTCTACAATGAGCAGTTCTTC,CASSIIQGLYNEQFF
TRBV6-1,TRBD2,TRBJ2-5,few,TGTGCCAGCAGTGAAGGCTGGGGGGGAGAGACCCAGTACTTC,CASSEGWGGETQYF
TRBV27,.,TRBJ1-5,.,TGTGCCAGCAGTCCCCACTCCCTCCGAGGGGCCCTAAGCACTCAGCCCCAGCATTTT,CASSPHSLRGALSTQPQHF
TRBV30,TRBD1,TRBJ2-2,.,TGTGCCTGGAGTCCGGACAGGGGGCGTTTAGGGGCCACCGGGGAGCTGTTTTTT,CAWSPDRGRLGATGELFF
TRBV9,TRBD2,TRBJ2-1,.,TGTGCCAGCAGCGCCGTGACTAGCGAGAATGCTGAGCAGTTCTTC,CASSAVTSENAEQFF
TRBV2,.,TRBJ1-5,.,TGTGCCAGCGGGGAGCTCAATCAGCCCCAGCATTTT,CASGELNQPQHF
TRBV9,TRBD2,TRBJ2-3,.,TGTGCCAGCAGCGTGACTAGCGGGGGTTTTAGCACAGATACGCAGTATTTT,CASSVTSGGFSTDTQYF
TRBV4-3,.,TRBJ1-1,.,TGCGCCAGCAGCCCAGACCCGTTATACATGAACACTGAAGCTTTCTTT,CASSPDPLYMNTEAFF
TRBV5-1,.,TRBJ2-5,.,TGCGCCAGCAGTAGTAACAGACAAGAGACCCAGTACTTC,CASSSNRQETQYF
TRBV10-3,.,TRBJ1-1,few,TGTGCCATCAGTGAGTCAATTTACGGCAGGGGCCGGACTGAAGCTTTCTTT,CAISESIYGRGRTEAFF
TRBV19,.,TRBJ2-1,.,TGTGCCAGTAGTATGGGACCTGGCTCCTACAATGAGCAGTTCTTC,CASSMGPGSYNEQFF